This T cell receptor beta chain was observed in a study of T cells in Graves' hyperthyroidism and ophthalmopathy. From RNA transcripts, TCR beta CDR3 regions were amplified. A first-round RT-PCR of the TCR CDR3 used the HTBI primer set. TCRdb processed the multiplex PCR reads anew with MiXCR; each CDR3 protein has one entry. The sample contains roughly 380,000 distinct CDR3 sequences, roughly 13% of which appear only once. Deletions cut 0 bases from V and 13 bases from J, with 9 bases between. This CDR3 spans 11 amino acids. The germline V gene encodes CDR1 GTSNPN and CDR2 SVGIG (reference sequence). A few counts support this clonotype.

The V gene is TRBV30, the J gene TRBJ1-4; D not resolved. The receptor's source is a woman aged 60-75 years with Graves' hyperthyroidism. The sequenced sample consisted of blood. Written as DNA, the CDR3 is TGTGCCTGGAGTGTTTGGCAGCGACTGTTTTTT. Amino acid sequence: CAWSVWQRLFF.